This T cell receptor beta chain stems from a study of T cell responses to AZD1222 COVID-19 vaccine. Whole-study findings and limits: Baseline testing showed seropositivity in only 5 or 6 AZD1222 recipients. In a largely white British group with more females than males, clonal diversity was possibly underestimated.

Sequencing was performed with immunoSEQ multiplex PCR; in TCRdb, only in-frame clones are kept and a portion is missing. The sample contains roughly 150,000 clones, approximately 90% of which appear only once. Comment on this clone: Its antigen is unknown.

The TCR comes from an adult in good health. This specimen consisted of peripheral blood, obtained on day 0 of AZD1222 vaccination.

Here the CDR3 reads CASSQQSGQGSPLHF. CDR3 DNA sequence: TGTGCCAGCAGCCAACAGAGTGGACAGGGCTCACCCCTCCACTTT. The chain links TRBV3-1 (or the pseudogene TRBV3-2) to TRBJ1-6; 8 bases map to TRBD1. The V gene end was trimmed by 2 bases and the J gene end by 10 bases; junction bases not matched to a gene: 7. CDR1 is LGHDT, CDR2 YNNKEL, per germline (reference sequence). The CDR3 runs 15 residues.